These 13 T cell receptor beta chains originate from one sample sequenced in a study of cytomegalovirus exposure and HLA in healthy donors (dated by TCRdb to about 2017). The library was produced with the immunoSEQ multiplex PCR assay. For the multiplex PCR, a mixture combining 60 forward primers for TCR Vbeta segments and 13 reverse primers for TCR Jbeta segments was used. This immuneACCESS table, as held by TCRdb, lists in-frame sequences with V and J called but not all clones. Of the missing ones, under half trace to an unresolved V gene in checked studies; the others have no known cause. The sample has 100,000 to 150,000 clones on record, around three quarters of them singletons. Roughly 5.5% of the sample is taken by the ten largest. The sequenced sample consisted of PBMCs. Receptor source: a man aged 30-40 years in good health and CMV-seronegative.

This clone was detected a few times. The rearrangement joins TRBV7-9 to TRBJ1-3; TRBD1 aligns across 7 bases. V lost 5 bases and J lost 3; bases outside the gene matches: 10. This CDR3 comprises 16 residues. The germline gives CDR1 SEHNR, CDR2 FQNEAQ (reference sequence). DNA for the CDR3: TGTGCCAGCAGCCATCGGGACAGAGAGAATGGAAACACCATATATTTT. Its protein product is CASSHRDRENGNTIYF.

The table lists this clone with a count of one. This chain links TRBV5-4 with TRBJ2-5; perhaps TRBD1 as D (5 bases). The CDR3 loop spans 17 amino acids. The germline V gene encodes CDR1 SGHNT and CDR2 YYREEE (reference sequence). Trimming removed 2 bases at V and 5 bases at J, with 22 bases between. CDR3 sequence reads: CASSLGRRTRVEETQYF. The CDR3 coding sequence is TGTGCCAGCAGCTTAGGTAGGCGGACAAGAGTGGAGGAGACCCAGTACTTC.

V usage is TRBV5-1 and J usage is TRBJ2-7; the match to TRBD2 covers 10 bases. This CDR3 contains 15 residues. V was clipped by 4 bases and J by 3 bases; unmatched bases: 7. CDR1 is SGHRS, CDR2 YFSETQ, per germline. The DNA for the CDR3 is TGCGCCAGCAGCCCTCTAGCGGGAGAATTCTACGAGCAGTACTTC. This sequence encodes CASSPLAGEFYEQYF.

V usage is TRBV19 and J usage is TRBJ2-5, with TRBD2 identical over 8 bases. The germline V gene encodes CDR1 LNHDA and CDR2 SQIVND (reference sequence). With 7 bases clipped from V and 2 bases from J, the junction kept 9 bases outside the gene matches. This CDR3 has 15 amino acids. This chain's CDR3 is CASKSSGGGQETQYF. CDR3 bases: TGTGCCAGTAAATCCAGCGGGGGAGGACAAGAGACCCAGTACTTC.

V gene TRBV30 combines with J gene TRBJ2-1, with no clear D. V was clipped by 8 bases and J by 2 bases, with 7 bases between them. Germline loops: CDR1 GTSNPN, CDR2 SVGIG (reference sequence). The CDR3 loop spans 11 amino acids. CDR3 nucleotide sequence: TGTGCCCGAGAGGCCTACAATGAGCAGTTCTTC. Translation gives CAREAYNEQFF. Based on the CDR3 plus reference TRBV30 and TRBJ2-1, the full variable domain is SQTIHQWPATLVQPVGSPLSLECTVEGTSNPNLYWYRQAAGRGLQLLFYSVGIGQISSEVPQNLSASRPQDRQFILSSKKLLLSDSGFYLCAREAYNEQFFGPGTRLTVL.

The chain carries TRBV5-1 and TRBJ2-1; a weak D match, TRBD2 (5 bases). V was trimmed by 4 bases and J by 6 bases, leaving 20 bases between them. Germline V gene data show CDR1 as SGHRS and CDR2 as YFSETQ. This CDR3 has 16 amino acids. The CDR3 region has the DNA TGCGCCAGCAGCCTGTACGGGTTGGAGGAGAGCAATGAGCAGTTCTTC. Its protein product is CASSLYGLEESNEQFF.

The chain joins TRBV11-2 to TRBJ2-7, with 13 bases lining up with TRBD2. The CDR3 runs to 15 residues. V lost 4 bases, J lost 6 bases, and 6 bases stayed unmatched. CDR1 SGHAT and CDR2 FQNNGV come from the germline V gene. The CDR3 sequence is CASSSLGLAGIEQYF. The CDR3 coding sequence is TGTGCCAGCAGCTCCCTGGGACTAGCGGGGATCGAGCAGTACTTC.

The CDR3 DNA sequence: TGTGCCAGCTCACCCGACGGAGGCAATCAGCCCCAGCATTTT. Its protein product is CASSPDGGNQPQHF. This chain uses TRBV18 with TRBJ1-5; D not resolved. Between the trimmed V and J ends, which lost 3 bases and 2 bases, there was a span of 8 bases. CDR1 KGHSH and CDR2 LQKENI come from the germline V gene. The CDR3 runs to 14 residues.

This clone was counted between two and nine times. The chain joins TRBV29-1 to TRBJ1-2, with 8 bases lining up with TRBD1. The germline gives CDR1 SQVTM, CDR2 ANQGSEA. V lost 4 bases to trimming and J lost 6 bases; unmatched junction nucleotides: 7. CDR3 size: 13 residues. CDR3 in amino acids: CSVGGQDRHGYTF. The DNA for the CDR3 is TGCAGCGTTGGGGGACAGGACAGACATGGCTACACCTTC.

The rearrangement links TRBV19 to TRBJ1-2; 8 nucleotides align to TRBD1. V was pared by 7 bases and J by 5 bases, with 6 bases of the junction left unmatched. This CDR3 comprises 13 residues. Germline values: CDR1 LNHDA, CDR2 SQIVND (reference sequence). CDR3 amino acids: CASTVGQGYGYTF. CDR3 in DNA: TGTGCCAGTACAGTTGGACAGGGTTATGGCTACACCTTC.

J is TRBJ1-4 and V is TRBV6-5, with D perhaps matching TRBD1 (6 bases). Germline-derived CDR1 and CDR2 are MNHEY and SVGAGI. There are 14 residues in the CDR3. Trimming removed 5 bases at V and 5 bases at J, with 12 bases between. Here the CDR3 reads CASSVTGSNEKLFF. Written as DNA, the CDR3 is TGTGCCAGCAGTGTGACAGGCTCGAATGAAAAACTGTTTTTT.

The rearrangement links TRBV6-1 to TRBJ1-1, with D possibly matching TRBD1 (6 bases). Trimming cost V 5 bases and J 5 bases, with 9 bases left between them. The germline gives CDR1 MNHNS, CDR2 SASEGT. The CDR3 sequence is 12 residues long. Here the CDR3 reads CASSKQGTEAFF. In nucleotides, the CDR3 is TGTGCCAGCAGTAAACAGGGAACTGAAGCTTTCTTT.

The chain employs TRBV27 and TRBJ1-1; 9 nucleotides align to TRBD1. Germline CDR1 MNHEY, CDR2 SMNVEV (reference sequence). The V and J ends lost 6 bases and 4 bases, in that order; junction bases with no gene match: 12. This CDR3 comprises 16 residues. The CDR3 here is CASRLDRGGLGTEAFF. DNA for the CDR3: TGTGCCAGCAGACTTGACAGGGGGGGCCTTGGCACTGAAGCTTTCTTT.